The table lists the clone carrying this T cell receptor (beta chain) with a few counts. The CDR3 loop spans 15 amino acids. CDR1 SNHLY and CDR2 FYNNEI come from the germline V gene. Trimming cost V 8 bases and J 8 bases; bases outside gene matches: 15. In the authors' workflow: How many nucleated cells were present was estimated from reference gene primer amplification. Clones were read by immunoSEQ multiplex PCR, and TCRdb kept only the in-frame ones, dropping some. The V and J calls and clone size are taken from that table; D and trimming were inferred from the DNA. The sample lists about 140,000 clones; 84% were seen once. This record comes from a study of blood T cell repertoires in COVID-19. Turning to the study itself: Samples came from the United States, Italy and Spain, spanning acute and convalescent COVID-19. T cells, B-cell-depleted T cells, or PBMCs supplied cDNA or gDNA.

The chain joins TRBV2 to TRBJ2-1; TRBD2 agrees at 7 bases. The source material was peripheral blood. The receptor was isolated from a human donor in a cohort sampled during active COVID-19. CDR3 in amino acids: CASGSGTTFRDEQFF. CDR3 coding DNA: TGTGCCAGCGGCTCCGGGACTACCTTTAGGGATGAGCAGTTCTTC.